The T cell receptor beta chain described here comes from a study of cytomegalovirus exposure and HLA in healthy donors. Study-level background: Approximately 80 million unique TCRs, all from HLA-typed donors, were included in an early release of the data. Findings and limits, study-wide: Reports described diagnosis of cytomegalovirus status by the classifier as highly specific and sensitive. Earlier analysis yielded a pattern in which most TCR beta V segments were productive about 87% or about 30% of the time. In a later analysis, TCR beta V- and J-gene trimming showed a link to a missense DCLRE1C variant.

Comment on this clone: The antigen remains undetermined.

The CDR3 has 15 residues. Germline V gene sequence: CDR1 SGHAT, CDR2 FQDESV (reference sequence). Trimming pared 2 bases from V and 0 bases from J, leaving 10 bases between. 13 Jbeta primers and 60 Vbeta primers were used for the PCR. TCRdb's copy holds only in-frame clones and misses some; the assay was immunoSEQ multiplex PCR. The data show approximately 110,000 clones, roughly 68% seen once. Sequencing was done on a sample of PBMCs. The receptor comes from a young man in good health and CMV-seropositive. The chain joins TRBV11-1 to TRBJ2-5; D possibly corresponds to TRBD1 (5 bases). The CDR3 nucleotides are TGTGCCAGCAGCTTAAGGGGTCACTACCAAGAGACCCAGTACTTC. This gives the protein CASSLRGHYQETQYF.